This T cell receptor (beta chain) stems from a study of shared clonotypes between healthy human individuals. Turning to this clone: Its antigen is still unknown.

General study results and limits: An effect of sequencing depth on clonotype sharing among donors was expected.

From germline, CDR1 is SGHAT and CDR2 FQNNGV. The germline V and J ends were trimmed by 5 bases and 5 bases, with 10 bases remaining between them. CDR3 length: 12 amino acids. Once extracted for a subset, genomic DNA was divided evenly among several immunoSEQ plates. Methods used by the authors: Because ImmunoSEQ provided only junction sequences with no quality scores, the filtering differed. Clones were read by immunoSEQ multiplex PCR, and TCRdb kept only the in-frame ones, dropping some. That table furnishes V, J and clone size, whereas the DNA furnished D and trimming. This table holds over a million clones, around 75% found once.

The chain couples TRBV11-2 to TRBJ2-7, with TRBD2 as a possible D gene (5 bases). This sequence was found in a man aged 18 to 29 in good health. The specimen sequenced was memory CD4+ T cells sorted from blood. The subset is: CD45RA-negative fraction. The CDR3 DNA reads TGTGCCAGCAGCCCACGGGGTAACGAGCAGTACTTC. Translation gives CASSPRGNEQYF.